This T cell receptor beta chain is drawn from a study of Graves' ophthalmopathy and Graves' hyperthyroidism. Study-wide background: Stable hyperthyroidism referred to disease that showed no ophthalmopathy within 18 months of follow-up. Study-wide findings and caveats: Prediction of ophthalmopathy progression reached less than 71% sensitivity and around 76% specificity. Thyroid clonotypes that were expanded above 0.001 frequency mostly also appeared in blood. Cross-validated, the 13-signature model showed 87.88%/81.08% sensitivity/specificity, and 80%/75% in the test set.

The authors amplified TCR beta CDR3 regions from RNA transcripts. RT-PCR with HTBI primers came first, then second-round multiplex PCR. TCRdb fed the multiplex PCR reads into MiXCR, producing one record per CDR3 protein. The data contain around 1.1 million distinct CDR3 sequences, about 35% of them singletons. CDR1 and CDR2 (germline): SGHVS, FQNEAQ. V lost 0 bases and J lost 2, with 11 bases in between. The length of the CDR3 is 15 residues. This clonotype was recorded at least ten times. Its matching antigen is unknown. This chain links TRBV7-8 with TRBJ2-7, with D possibly being TRBD2 (5 bases). The receptor was derived from an adult man with Graves' hyperthyroidism. Source material: peripheral blood or thyroid tissue (not recorded which). In DNA form, the CDR3 reads TGTGCCAGCAGCTTAGCCGGCGGGCCTACCTACGAGCAGTACTTC. This encodes CASSLAGGPTYEQYF.